The 5 T cell receptor beta chains given below trace back to one sample, sequenced in a study of T cell responses to AZD1222 COVID-19 vaccine. TCRdb keeps only in-frame clones here, not all; method: immunoSEQ multiplex PCR. The data contain about 93,000 clones, around 92% of them seen just once; the ten biggest clones take up about 3%. Sequenced material: peripheral blood, taken on day 0 of MenACWY control vaccination. The receptors originated from an adult in good health.

This chain uses TRBV27 with TRBJ2-2, with D possibly matching TRBD2 (6 bases). The CDR3 is made up of 16 amino acids. Germline CDR1 MNHEY, CDR2 SMNVEV (reference sequence). Trimming stripped 8 bases from V and 1 base from J, with 17 bases between. This CDR3 reads CASRDFKSRNTGELFF. The DNA for the CDR3 is TGTGCCAGCCGGGACTTTAAGTCCAGGAACACCGGGGAGCTGTTTTTT.

The chain couples TRBV11-3 to TRBJ2-3, with TRBD2 matching over 11 bases. Looked up from germline, CDR1 is SGHNT and CDR2 is YENEEA. The CDR3 runs to 18 residues. V was pared by 3 bases and J by 3 bases, with 11 bases of the junction left unmatched. The CDR3 DNA sequence: TGTGCCAGCAGCTTGGTCTGGGCTAGCGGGGGGCTTACAGATACGCAGTATTTT. As protein: CASSLVWASGGLTDTQYF.

The rearrangement uses TRBV4-1 and TRBJ2-2; 10 bases agree with TRBD1. Losses at the gene ends were 1 base for V and 0 bases for J; bases not matched to a gene: 2. Germline V gene sequence: CDR1 MGHRA, CDR2 YSYEKL. The CDR3 totals 17 residues. CDR3 sequence (DNA): TGCGCCAGCAGCCAAGGGACAGGGGGGGCGAACACCGGGGAGCTGTTTTTT. Amino acid sequence: CASSQGTGGANTGELFF.

DNA of the CDR3: TGTGCCAGCAGTTACTCGGCAGGGAAAACGAATGGCTACACCTTC. This translates into CASSYSAGKTNGYTF. This chain connects TRBV6-5 to TRBJ1-2; D is perhaps TRBD1 (5 bases). Germline V lookup: CDR1 MNHEY, CDR2 SVGAGI. Trimming pared 0 bases from V and 6 bases from J, leaving 14 bases between. The CDR3 is 15 residues long.

The CDR3: CASSYRTGAPGTEAFF. As DNA, the CDR3 is TGTGCCAGCAGCTACCGAACAGGGGCCCCGGGGACTGAAGCTTTCTTT. J is TRBJ1-1 and V is TRBV7-2; 7 bases are a match to TRBD1. This CDR3 spans 16 amino acids. CDR1 and CDR2 (germline): SGHTA, FQGNSA. V lost 4 bases, J lost 5 bases, and 13 bases stayed unmatched.